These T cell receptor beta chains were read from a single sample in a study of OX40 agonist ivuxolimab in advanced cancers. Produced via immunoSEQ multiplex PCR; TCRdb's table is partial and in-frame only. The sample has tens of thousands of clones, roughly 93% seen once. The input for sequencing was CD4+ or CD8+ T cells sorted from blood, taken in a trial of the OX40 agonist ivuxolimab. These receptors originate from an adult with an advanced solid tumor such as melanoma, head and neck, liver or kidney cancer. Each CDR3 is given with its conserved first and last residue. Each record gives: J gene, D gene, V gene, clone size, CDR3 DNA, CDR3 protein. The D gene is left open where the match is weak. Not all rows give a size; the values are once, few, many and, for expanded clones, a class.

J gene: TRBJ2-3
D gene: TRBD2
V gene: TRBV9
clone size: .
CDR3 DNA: TGTGCCAGCAGCGATCTAGCGGGAGGTTATACAGATACGCAGTATTTT
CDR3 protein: CASSDLAGGYTDTQYF

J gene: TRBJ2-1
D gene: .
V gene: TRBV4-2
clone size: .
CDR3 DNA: TGTGCCAGCAGCCAGGACATAGGGGGGCCCAATGAGCAGTTCTTC
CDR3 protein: CASSQDIGGPNEQFF

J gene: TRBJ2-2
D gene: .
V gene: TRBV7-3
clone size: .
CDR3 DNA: TGTGCCAGCAGCTTAACTGGGATTTACACCGGGGAGCTGTTTTTT
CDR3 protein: CASSLTGIYTGELFF

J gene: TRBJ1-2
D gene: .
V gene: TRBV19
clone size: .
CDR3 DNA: TGTGCCAGTAAACCAGGAGGGATCTATGGCTACACCTTC
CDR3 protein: CASKPGGIYGYTF

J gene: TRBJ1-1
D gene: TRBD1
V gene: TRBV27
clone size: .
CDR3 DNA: TGTGCCAGCAGTAACTCAGGGGGCCCGGCTTTCTTT
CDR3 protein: CASSNSGGPAFF

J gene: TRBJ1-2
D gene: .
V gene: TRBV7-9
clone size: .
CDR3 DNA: TGTGCCAGCAGCCTAGTGAACTATGGCTACACCTTC
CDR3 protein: CASSLVNYGYTF

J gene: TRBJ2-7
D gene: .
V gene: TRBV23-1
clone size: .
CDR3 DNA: TGCGCCAGCAGTCAACCATGGGGTCCGACCACCAATACTCAGTACTTC
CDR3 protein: CASSQPWGPTTNTQYF

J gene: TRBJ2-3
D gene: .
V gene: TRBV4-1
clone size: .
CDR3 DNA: TGCGCCAGCAGCCAAGGGCTAGCGACCTTCACAGATACGCAGTATTTT
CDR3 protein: CASSQGLATFTDTQYF

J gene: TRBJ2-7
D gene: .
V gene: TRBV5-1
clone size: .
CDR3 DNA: TGCGCCAGCAGCTTGTTTACCGGTCGCACAGCTCTAAACCACGAGCAGTACTTC
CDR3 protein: CASSLFTGRTALNHEQYF

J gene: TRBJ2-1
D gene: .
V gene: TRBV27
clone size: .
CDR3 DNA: TGTGCCAGCAGTTGGGGCGGGGTAAATGAGCAGTTCTTC
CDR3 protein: CASSWGGVNEQFF

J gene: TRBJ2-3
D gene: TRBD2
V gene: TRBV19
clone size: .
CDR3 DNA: TGTGCCAGTAGTATCGGGACTAGCGGGTACTTCACAGATACGCAGTATTTT
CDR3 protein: CASSIGTSGYFTDTQYF

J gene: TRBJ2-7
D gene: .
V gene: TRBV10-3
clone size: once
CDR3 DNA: TGTGCCATCAGTCAAAATAAGGGGGAGAAACCCTACGAGCAGTACTTC
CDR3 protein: CAISQNKGEKPYEQYF

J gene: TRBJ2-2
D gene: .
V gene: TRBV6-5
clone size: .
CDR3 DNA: TGTGCCAGCACAACGGGACGGATGAACACCGGGGAGCTGTTTTTT
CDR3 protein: CASTTGRMNTGELFF

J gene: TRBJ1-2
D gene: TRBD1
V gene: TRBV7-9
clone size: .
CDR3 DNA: TGTGCCAGCAGCTTGGGGGCGGGACAGGGGAATGGCTACACCTTC
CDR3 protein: CASSLGAGQGNGYTF

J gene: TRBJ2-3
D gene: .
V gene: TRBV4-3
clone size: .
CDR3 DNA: TGCGCCAGCAGCCAAGATCTCGGGTTGTTAGATACGCAGTATTTT
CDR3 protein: CASSQDLGLLDTQYF

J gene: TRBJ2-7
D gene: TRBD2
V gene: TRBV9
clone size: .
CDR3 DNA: TGTGCCAGCAGCGTAAGTGGGACTACTCACGTCGAGCAGTACTTC
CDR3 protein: CASSVSGTTHVEQYF

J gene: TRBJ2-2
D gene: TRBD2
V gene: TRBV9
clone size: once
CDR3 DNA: TGTGCCAGCAGCGTAACTAGCGGGAACACCGGGGAGCTGTTTTTT
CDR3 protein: CASSVTSGNTGELFF

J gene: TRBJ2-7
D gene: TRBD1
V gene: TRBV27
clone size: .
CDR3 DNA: TGTGCCAGCAGTTCGACAGGGGGCCGGTACGAGCAGTACTTC
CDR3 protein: CASSSTGGRYEQYF

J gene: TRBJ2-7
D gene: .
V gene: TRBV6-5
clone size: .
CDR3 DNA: TGTGCCAGCAGTTACAGGATTTTCTACGAGCAGTACTTC
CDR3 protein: CASSYRIFYEQYF

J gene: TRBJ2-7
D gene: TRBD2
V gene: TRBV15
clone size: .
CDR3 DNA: TGTGCCACCAGCAGGCGGGAGGGCACCCACTACGAGCAGTACTTC
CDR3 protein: CATSRREGTHYEQYF

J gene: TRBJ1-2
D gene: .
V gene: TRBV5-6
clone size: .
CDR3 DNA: TGTGCCAGCACCTCGACACTCCCGAGTGGTGGCTACACCTTC
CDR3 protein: CASTSTLPSGGYTF

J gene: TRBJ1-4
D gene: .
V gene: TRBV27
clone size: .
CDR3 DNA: TGTGCCAGCAGTTTCAGGGGCGAAAAACTGTTTTTT
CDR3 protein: CASSFRGEKLFF

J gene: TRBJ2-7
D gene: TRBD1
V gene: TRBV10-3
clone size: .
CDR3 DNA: TGTGCCATCAGTGAGAGCCCGACAGGGGCTAGGCGCGACGAGCAGTACTTC
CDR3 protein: CAISESPTGARRDEQYF

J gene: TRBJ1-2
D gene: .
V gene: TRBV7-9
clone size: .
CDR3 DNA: TGTGCCAGCCTATTCGAGGGTAACTATGGCTACACCTTC
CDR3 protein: CASLFEGNYGYTF

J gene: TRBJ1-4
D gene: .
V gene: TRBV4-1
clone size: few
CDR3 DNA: TGCGCCAGCAGCCCCCACCACCACAGGGATGAAAAACTGTTTTTT
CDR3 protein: CASSPHHHRDEKLFF

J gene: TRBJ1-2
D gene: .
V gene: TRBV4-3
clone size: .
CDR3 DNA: TGCGCCAGCAGCCAAGACCCGGGACGACCTAACTATGGCTACACCTTC
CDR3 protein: CASSQDPGRPNYGYTF

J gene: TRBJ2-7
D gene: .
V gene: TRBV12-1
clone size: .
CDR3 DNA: TGTGCCAGCAGCTTTGGGACAGGGGTGGACTACGAGCAGTACTTC
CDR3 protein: CASSFGTGVDYEQYF

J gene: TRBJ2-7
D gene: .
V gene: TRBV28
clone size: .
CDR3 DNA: TGTGCCAGCAGACTTCTTCCTAGCTCCTACGAGCAGTACTTC
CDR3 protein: CASRLLPSSYEQYF

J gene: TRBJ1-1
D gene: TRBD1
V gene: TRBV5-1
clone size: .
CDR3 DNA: TGCGCCAGCAGCTTGGGGACAGGGGATGTCACTGAAGCTTTCTTT
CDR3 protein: CASSLGTGDVTEAFF

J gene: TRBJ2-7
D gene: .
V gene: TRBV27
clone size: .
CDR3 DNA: TGTGCCAGCAGTGCAACACAGGTACCTCCCGGCGAGCAGTACTTC
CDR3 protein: CASSATQVPPGEQYF

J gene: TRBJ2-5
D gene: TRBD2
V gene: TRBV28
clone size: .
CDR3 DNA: TGTGCCAGCATTCCCCTAGCGGGAGGCCGAGAAAGCCAGTACTTC
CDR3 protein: CASIPLAGGRESQYF

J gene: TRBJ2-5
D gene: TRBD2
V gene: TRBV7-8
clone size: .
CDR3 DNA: TGTGCCAGCAGCCCAAGTGAGGGACTAGCGGGAGAGCAGTACTTC
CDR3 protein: CASSPSEGLAGEQYF

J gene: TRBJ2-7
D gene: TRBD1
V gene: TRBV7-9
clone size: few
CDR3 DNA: TGTGCCAGCAGCGGGCGACAGGGTGTGGGTTACGAGCAGTACTTC
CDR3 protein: CASSGRQGVGYEQYF

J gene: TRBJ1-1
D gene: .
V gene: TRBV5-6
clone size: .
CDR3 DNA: TGTGCCAGCAGCTTGGTAGGAGATTTGAACACTGAAGCTTTCTTT
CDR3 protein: CASSLVGDLNTEAFF

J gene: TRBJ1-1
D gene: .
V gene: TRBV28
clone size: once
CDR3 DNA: TGTGCCAGCAGTGGGGGGGTGACCATGAACACTGAAGCTTTCTTT
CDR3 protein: CASSGGVTMNTEAFF

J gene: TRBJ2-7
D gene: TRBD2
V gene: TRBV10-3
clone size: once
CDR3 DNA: TGTGCCATCAGTGTAATTAGGACTAGCGGAGGCTACGAGCAGTACTTC
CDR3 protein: CAISVIRTSGGYEQYF

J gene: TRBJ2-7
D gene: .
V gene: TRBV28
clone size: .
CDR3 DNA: TGTGCCAGCAGTATTTTACCTCATCAGGGCCCGAGGAAGTACCAACTCTCCTACGAGCAGTACTTC
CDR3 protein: CASSILPHQGPRKYQLSYEQYF

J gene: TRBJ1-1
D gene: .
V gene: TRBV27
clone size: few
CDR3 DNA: TGTGCCAGCAGTTTAAGCGGGGAAGCTTTCTTT
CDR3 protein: CASSLSGEAFF

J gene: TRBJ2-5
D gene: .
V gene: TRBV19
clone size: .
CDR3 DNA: TGTGCCAGTAGTGTTGGGTATCCGGAGACCCAGTACTTC
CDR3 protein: CASSVGYPETQYF

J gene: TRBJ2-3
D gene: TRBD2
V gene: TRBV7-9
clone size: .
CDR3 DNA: TGTGCCAGCAGCTTAGTTAGGACTAGCGGGAGTAGAGATACGCAGTATTTT
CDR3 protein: CASSLVRTSGSRDTQYF

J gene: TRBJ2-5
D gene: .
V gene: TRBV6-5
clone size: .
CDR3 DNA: TGTGCCAGCAGTTACCAGGGGAGAGTAGAGACCCAGTACTTC
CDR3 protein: CASSYQGRVETQYF

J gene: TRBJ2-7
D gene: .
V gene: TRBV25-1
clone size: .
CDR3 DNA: TGTGCCAGCAGTCAACCCGACAGTAAATACGAGCAGTACTTC
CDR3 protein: CASSQPDSKYEQYF

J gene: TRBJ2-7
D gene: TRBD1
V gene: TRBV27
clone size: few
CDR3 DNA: TGTGCCAGCAGCTTCAATCAGGGGGCCTACGAGCAGTACTTC
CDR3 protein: CASSFNQGAYEQYF

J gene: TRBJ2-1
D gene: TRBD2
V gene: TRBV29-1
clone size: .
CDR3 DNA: TGCAGCGTAAGGGGCGGGAGGGCGAATGAGCAGTTCTTC
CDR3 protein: CSVRGGRANEQFF

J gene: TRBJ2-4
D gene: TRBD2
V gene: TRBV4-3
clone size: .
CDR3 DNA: TGCGCCAGCAGCCCGGGACTACAAAACATTCAGTACTTC
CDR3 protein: CASSPGLQNIQYF